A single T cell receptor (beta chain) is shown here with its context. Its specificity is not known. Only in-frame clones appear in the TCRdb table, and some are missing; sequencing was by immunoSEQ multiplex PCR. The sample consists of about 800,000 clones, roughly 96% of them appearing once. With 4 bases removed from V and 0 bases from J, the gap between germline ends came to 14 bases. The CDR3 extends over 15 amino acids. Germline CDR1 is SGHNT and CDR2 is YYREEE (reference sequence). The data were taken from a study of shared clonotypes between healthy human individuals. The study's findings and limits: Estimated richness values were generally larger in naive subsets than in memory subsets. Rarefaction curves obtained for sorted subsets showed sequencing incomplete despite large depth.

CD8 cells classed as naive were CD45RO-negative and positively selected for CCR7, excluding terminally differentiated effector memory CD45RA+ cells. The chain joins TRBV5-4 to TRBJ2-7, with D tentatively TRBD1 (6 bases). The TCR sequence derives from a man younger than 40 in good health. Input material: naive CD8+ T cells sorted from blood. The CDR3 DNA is TGTGCCAGCAGCCCCGATTTGGACAGCTCCTACGAGCAGTACTTC. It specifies CASSPDLDSSYEQYF.